These 6 T cell receptor beta chains originate from one sample sequenced in a study of OX40 agonist ivuxolimab in advanced cancers. The assay was immunoSEQ multiplex PCR, and TCRdb's table has in-frame clones only and misses some. Here the sample spans about 56,000 clones, approximately 80% being singletons. Source: CD4+ or CD8+ T cells sorted from blood, taken in a trial of the OX40 agonist ivuxolimab. Every receptor here comes from an adult with an advanced solid tumor such as melanoma, head and neck, liver or kidney cancer.

The chain is built from TRBV7-9 and TRBJ2-7; D unclear. The V gene lost 8 bases and the J gene lost 0 bases, with 11 bases spanning the gap. Germline V gene data show CDR1 as SEHNR and CDR2 as FQNEAQ (reference sequence). The CDR3 contains 13 residues. The CDR3 coding sequence is TGTGCCAGCGCCACCTACAACTCCTACGAGCAGTACTTC. This encodes CASATYNSYEQYF.

CDR3 bases: TGCGCCAGCAGCCAAGCACCGGGACTAGCCTCTTACGAGCAGTACTTC. This codes for CASSQAPGLASYEQYF. This chain links TRBV4-1 with TRBJ2-7; 9 nucleotides align to TRBD2. V lost 1 base to trimming and J lost 4 bases; unmatched junction nucleotides: 8. In germline, CDR1 is MGHRA, CDR2 YSYEKL. CDR3 size: 16 residues.

Details on this clone: One end of the junction fails to match germline, which may point to a read error. V and J are TRBV7-7 and TRBJ2-7; 7 bases line up with TRBD1. Per the germline V gene, CDR1 is SSHAT and CDR2 is FNYEAQ (reference sequence). This CDR3 comprises 14 residues. CDR3 DNA sequence: TGTGCTAGCAGCCACCGGGACAGTCGCTACGAGCAGTACTTC. Protein product: CASSHRDSRYEQYF.

The gene calls are TRBV19 and TRBJ1-2; no firm D call. Germline V gene sequence: CDR1 LNHDA, CDR2 SQIVND (reference sequence). The CDR3 covers 14 residues. Trimming stripped 3 bases from V and 0 bases from J, with 8 bases between. The CDR3 DNA is TGTGCCAGTAGTATGTATTCCCCTAACTATGGCTACACCTTC. It specifies CASSMYSPNYGYTF.

This rearrangement joins TRBV2 to TRBJ2-7, with 7 bases identical to TRBD1. J gave up 3 bases and V 4 bases, and 0 bases lay outside the gene matches. Germline CDR1 and CDR2: SNHLY and FYNNEI. The CDR3 is 12 residues long. The CDR3 loop is CASSAGGYEQYF. The CDR3 bases are TGTGCCAGCAGTGCAGGGGGCTACGAGCAGTACTTC.

The V call is TRBV7-8, the J call TRBJ2-3; D is possibly TRBD1 or TRBD2 (6 bases each). V dropped 1 base and J dropped 1 base, with 15 bases sitting between them. This CDR3 has 17 amino acids. Germline V CDR1 and CDR2: SGHVS, FQNEAQ. As DNA, the CDR3 is TGTGCCAGCAGCTTAGACGGTGGGGGGCCCGGCACAGATACGCAGTATTTT. It codes for CASSLDGGGPGTDTQYF.